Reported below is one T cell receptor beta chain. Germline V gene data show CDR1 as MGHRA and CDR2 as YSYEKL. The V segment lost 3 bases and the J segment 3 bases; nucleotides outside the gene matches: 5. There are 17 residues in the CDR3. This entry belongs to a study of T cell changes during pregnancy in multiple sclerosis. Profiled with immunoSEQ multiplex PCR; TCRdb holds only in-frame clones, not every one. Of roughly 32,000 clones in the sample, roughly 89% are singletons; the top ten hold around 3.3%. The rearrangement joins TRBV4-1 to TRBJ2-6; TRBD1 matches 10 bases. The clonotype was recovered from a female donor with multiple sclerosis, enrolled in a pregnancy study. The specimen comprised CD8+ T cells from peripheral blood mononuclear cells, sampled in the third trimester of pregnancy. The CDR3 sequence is CASSQLTGGFGANVLTF. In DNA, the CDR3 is TGCGCCAGCAGCCAGTTGACAGGGGGCTTTGGGGCCAACGTCCTGACTTTC.